This record covers a single TCR beta chain. This clone's antigen is unknown. No much larger clone exists at a distance of one base, and base qualities are not known. Library prep was done by the immunoSEQ multiplex PCR assay. Per the authors' processing: A statistical classification framework was built for diagnosing cytomegalovirus status from the catalog of TCR beta chain sequences. TCRdb limited this immuneACCESS table to in-frame rearrangements with V and J called. A share of clones is missing; checked studies link under half to unresolved V genes, and the rest is unexplained. That table supplies the V and J calls and clone size; D and trimming were determined from the DNA. The sample table holds 89,000 or so clones, of which 90% to 95% were seen once. The leading ten clones occupy around 1.1% of the sample. This record comes from a study of cytomegalovirus exposure and HLA in healthy donors (dated by TCRdb to the late 2010s). A note on the overall study: A later analysis indicated that the 90 to 150 validation repertoires were generated on the platform also employed for the 650 to 850 repertoires of the first cohort. In addition to the first cohort of roughly 670 subjects, a separate validation cohort of approximately 130 different subjects was used. To predict cytomegalovirus infection status, the study combined high-throughput TCR immunosequencing, statistical association of individual TCRs with disease status, and machine learning. The study was designed to test whether signatures of past pathogen exposure could be identified by cataloging public T cell receptors.

Its CDR3 holds 15 amino acids, cysteine through phenylalanine. Only the CDR3 DNA is retained, 45 bases long and in frame from the first base. After removal of 7 bases from V and 4 bases from J, the junction retains 11 bases not matched to a gene. According to the germline V gene, CDR1 reads SNHLY and CDR2 reads FYNNEI. Broader findings and caveats from the paper: In vitro tests confirmed that a few of the cytomegalovirus-associated TCR beta chains recognize cytomegalovirus antigens. The classifier was reported to diagnose cytomegalovirus status with high specificity and sensitivity in both the original cohort and the validation cohort. A later analysis found that TCRs clustered in the first cohort also tended to co-occur in the 120 validation repertoires, with 94% of cluster scores above 0. Across donors, most TCR sequences were observed very rarely, whereas some public TCRs were present in many individuals. A later analysis had no HLA typing for the validation cohort, so co-occurrence there was scored across all 130 or so repertoires. It was suggested by the authors that the approach could potentially be generalized to other disease states and immunological phenotypes. The study gave a list of 150 to 200 TCR beta chains associated with cytomegalovirus.

Donors formed part of the validation cohort, which comprised about 120 subjects and was distinct from the first cohort of under 750 subjects. The sequence derives from a woman aged 25-40 years in good health and CMV-seropositive. The chain links TRBV2 with TRBJ2-7; 9 middle bases align to TRBD2. The sequenced material came from PBMCs. The nucleotides read TGTGCCAGCACGGACAATAGCGGGAGAGCATACGAGCAGTACTTC. This translates into CASTDNSGRAYEQYF.